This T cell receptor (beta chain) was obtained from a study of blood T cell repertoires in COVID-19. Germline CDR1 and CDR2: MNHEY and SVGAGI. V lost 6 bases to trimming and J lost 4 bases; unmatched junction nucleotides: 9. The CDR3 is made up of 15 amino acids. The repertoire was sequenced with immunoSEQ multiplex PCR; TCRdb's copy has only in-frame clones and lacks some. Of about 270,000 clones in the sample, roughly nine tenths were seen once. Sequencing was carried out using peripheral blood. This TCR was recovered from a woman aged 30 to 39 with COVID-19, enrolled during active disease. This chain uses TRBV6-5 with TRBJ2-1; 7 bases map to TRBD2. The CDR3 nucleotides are TGTGCCAGCAGAAGCCGTGGCGGGAGTTACAATGAGCAGTTCTTC. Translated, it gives CASRSRGGSYNEQFF.